The rows below give T cell receptor beta chains drawn from one sample of a study of beta chain features in type 1 diabetes. This table comes from immunoSEQ multiplex PCR, and its TCRdb copy is limited to in-frame clones, with some not included. The sample shows 300,000 to 450,000 clones, around 19% of them seen only once. The sample taken for sequencing was naive CD4+ T cells from blood. The source is a woman between 18 and 30 years old in good health. CDR3s include the opening cysteine and the closing phenylalanine or tryptophan. Fields, in order: clone size, J gene, V gene, D gene, CDR3 protein, CDR3 DNA. The D gene is left open where the match is weak. Only part of the rows carry a size: once, few, many, or a class if the clone is expanded.

.,TRBJ2-1,TRBV5-1,TRBD1,CASSPGQGSYNEQFF,TGCGCCAGCAGCCCAGGACAGGGTTCCTACAATGAGCAGTTCTTC
.,TRBJ1-2,TRBV5-1,TRBD1,CASSLAGQGSGYTF,TGCGCCAGCAGCTTGGCGGGACAGGGCTCTGGCTACACCTTC
.,TRBJ1-1,TRBV7-9,.,CASSLYEVAFF,TGTGCCAGCAGCTTATACGAGGTGGCTTTCTTT
.,TRBJ1-5,TRBV7-9,.,CASSSDRFGRQPQHF,TGTGCCAGCAGTTCCGACAGGTTCGGTAGACAGCCCCAGCATTTT
.,TRBJ2-5,TRBV6-1,.,CASRKQSWETQYF,TGTGCCAGCAGAAAACAGAGTTGGGAGACCCAGTACTTC
few,TRBJ1-2,TRBV11-3,.,CASSLDGLGASGRGYTF,TGTGCCAGCAGCTTAGATGGCTTGGGGGCGAGCGGTCGGGGCTACACCTTC
.,TRBJ2-1,TRBV30,.,CACKIGQLYSYNEQFF,TGTGCCTGTAAAATCGGACAGTTATACTCCTACAATGAGCAGTTCTTC
.,TRBJ2-7,TRBV5-1,.,CASSTRDNYEQYF,TGCGCCAGCAGCACCCGGGACAACTACGAGCAGTACTTC
.,TRBJ2-5,TRBV11-2,TRBD1,CASSPGTGWAQYF,TGTGCCAGCAGCCCCGGGACAGGCTGGGCCCAGTACTTC
few,TRBJ1-1,TRBV7-9,TRBD1,CASSLGDRGNTEAFF,TGTGCCAGCAGCTTAGGGGACAGGGGGAACACTGAAGCTTTCTTT
.,TRBJ2-2,TRBV5-1,TRBD2,CASSYTRLAGVTGELFF,TGCGCCAGCAGCTACACGCGGTTAGCGGGAGTTACCGGGGAGCTGTTTTTT
.,TRBJ1-2,TRBV30,TRBD1,CAWSRDRGPGYTF,TGTGCCTGGAGTAGGGACAGGGGCCCCGGCTACACCTTC
.,TRBJ2-5,TRBV30,.,CAWNRELETQYF,TGTGCCTGGAATAGGGAGCTGGAGACCCAGTACTTC
.,TRBJ2-3,TRBV19,TRBD1,CASSIRGQGTDTQYF,TGTGCCAGTAGTATACGGGGACAGGGGACAGATACGCAGTATTTT
.,TRBJ2-7,TRBV7-9,.,CASSFRPGQGNEQYF,TGTGCCAGCAGCTTCCGACCGGGACAAGGCAACGAGCAGTACTTC
.,TRBJ2-1,TRBV11-2,.,CASSTIRGSSYNEQFF,TGTGCCAGCAGCACGATCCGGGGGAGCAGCTACAATGAGCAGTTCTTC
.,TRBJ2-5,TRBV5-4,TRBD1,CASSSDRGRETQYF,TGTGCCAGCAGCTCTGACAGGGGAAGGGAGACCCAGTACTTC
few,TRBJ1-5,TRBV6-1,.,CASSLAQVGQPQHF,TGTGCCAGCAGCTTGGCACAGGTGGGACAGCCCCAGCATTTT
few,TRBJ2-2,TRBV5-4,.,CASTPGPANTGELFF,TGTGCCAGCACCCCAGGGCCTGCGAACACCGGGGAGCTGTTTTTT
.,TRBJ2-3,TRBV7-9,.,CASSFGRLGTDTQYF,TGTGCCAGCAGCTTCGGACGACTAGGGACGGATACGCAGTATTTT
.,TRBJ2-7,TRBV5-4,.,CASSSWGNEQYF,TGTGCCAGCAGCAGCTGGGGCAACGAGCAGTACTTC
few,TRBJ2-1,TRBV19,TRBD2,CASSGASGGEDEQFF,TGTGCCAGTAGTGGTGCTAGCGGGGGGGAGGATGAGCAGTTCTTC
few,TRBJ1-3,TRBV30,.,CAWSAYGNTIYF,TGTGCCTGGAGTGCGTATGGAAACACCATATATTTT
.,TRBJ2-7,TRBV7-2,.,CASSLVISGSYEQYF,TGTGCCAGCAGCTTAGTTATTAGCGGAAGCTACGAGCAGTACTTC
few,TRBJ2-5,TRBV9,TRBD1,CASSVGTGGQETQYF,TGTGCCAGCAGCGTTGGGACAGGGGGACAAGAGACCCAGTACTTC
.,TRBJ2-3,TRBV5-1,TRBD2,CASSHKRGTYTDTQYF,TGCGCCAGCAGCCATAAGCGGGGGACTTACACAGATACGCAGTATTTT
once,TRBJ1-1,TRBV30,TRBD1,CAWILGQRGGVNTEAFF,TGTGCCTGGATCCTGGGACAAAGAGGGGGCGTGAACACTGAAGCTTTCTTT
.,TRBJ2-1,TRBV5-1,.,CASSLVGEAYNEQFF,TGCGCCAGCAGCTTGGTGGGAGAGGCATACAATGAGCAGTTCTTC
.,TRBJ1-1,TRBV5-1,.,CASSPLGVNTEAFF,TGCGCCAGCAGCCCCTTGGGAGTGAACACTGAAGCTTTCTTT
.,TRBJ2-1,TRBV2,.,CASSAILGSNEQFF,TGTGCCAGCAGCGCCATACTAGGAAGCAATGAGCAGTTCTTC
few,TRBJ2-6,TRBV5-1,.,CASSSHGGGANVLTF,TGCGCCAGCAGCTCCCATGGCGGTGGGGCCAACGTCCTGACTTTC
.,TRBJ2-3,TRBV29-1,TRBD2,CSGAGGNSDTQYF,TGCAGCGGAGCGGGGGGGAATTCAGATACGCAGTATTTT
few,TRBJ1-2,TRBV30,.,CAWSRGGDYGYTF,TGTGCCTGGAGTCGGGGGGGAGACTATGGCTACACCTTC
few,TRBJ2-3,TRBV28,TRBD2,CASSLGGRAADTQYF,TGTGCCAGCAGTTTAGGCGGGAGGGCCGCAGATACGCAGTATTTT
few,TRBJ1-3,TRBV6-1,.,CASRLGGGNTIYF,TGTGCCAGCAGACTCGGCGGTGGAAACACCATATATTTT
.,TRBJ2-6,TRBV7-2,.,CASSTVRGSSGANVLTF,TGTGCCAGCAGCACCGTTCGAGGCTCCTCTGGGGCCAACGTCCTGACTTTC
.,TRBJ2-5,TRBV9,TRBD1,CASSGRPTGGFETQYF,TGTGCCAGCAGCGGGCGCCCGACAGGGGGCTTCGAGACCCAGTACTTC
few,TRBJ2-7,TRBV6-1,.,CASYGWEREQYF,TGTGCCAGCTACGGGTGGGAGCGCGAGCAGTACTTC
.,TRBJ1-1,TRBV30,.,CAWRRQADTEAFF,TGTGCCTGGAGGAGACAGGCGGACACTGAAGCTTTCTTT
few,TRBJ1-6,TRBV9,TRBD1,CASSVDRTGGNSPLHF,TGTGCCAGCAGCGTAGACCGTACAGGGGGAAATTCACCCCTCCACTTT
few,TRBJ2-5,TRBV7-2,.,CASNRPPRVETQYF,TGTGCCAGCAACCGCCCCCCGAGGGTTGAGACCCAGTACTTC
few,TRBJ2-3,TRBV30,.,CAWSRRSPGTDTQYF,TGTGCCTGGAGTCGACGGAGCCCCGGCACAGATACGCAGTATTTT
.,TRBJ1-2,TRBV30,.,CAWSKGVYGYTF,TGTGCCTGGAGTAAGGGAGTCTATGGCTACACCTTC
.,TRBJ1-1,TRBV7-2,.,CASTRGPGNTEAFF,TGTGCCAGCACTCGGGGTCCAGGGAACACTGAAGCTTTCTTT
few,TRBJ2-1,TRBV2,TRBD1,CASSLQGANYNEQFF,TGTGCCAGCAGTTTACAGGGGGCTAACTACAATGAGCAGTTCTTC
.,TRBJ2-7,TRBV11-2,.,CASSPRPRGIYEQYF,TGTGCCAGCAGCCCCAGACCACGCGGGATTTACGAGCAGTACTTC
.,TRBJ1-2,TRBV11-3,.,CASSLDLGGTYGYTF,TGTGCCAGCAGCTTAGATCTGGGAGGGACCTATGGCTACACCTTC
.,TRBJ2-1,TRBV19,TRBD2,CASSRGLAGGSSYNEQFF,TGTGCCAGTAGTAGGGGACTAGCGGGGGGTAGCTCCTACAATGAGCAGTTCTTC
once,TRBJ2-5,TRBV6-1,.,CASSGIQETQYF,TGTGCCAGCTCTGGCATCCAAGAGACCCAGTACTTC
.,TRBJ1-5,TRBV6-1,TRBD1,CASRRQGAQPQHF,TGTGCCAGCAGGCGACAGGGGGCTCAGCCCCAGCATTTT
.,TRBJ1-1,TRBV2,.,CASKGELNTEAFF,TGTGCCAGCAAAGGGGAACTGAACACTGAAGCTTTCTTT
once,TRBJ1-4,TRBV29-1,.,CSVEDTEGFREKLFF,TGCAGCGTTGAAGATACGGAGGGGTTTAGAGAAAAACTGTTTTTT
few,TRBJ2-4,TRBV5-5,.,CASTSNRVKNIQYF,TGTGCCAGCACTTCGAACAGGGTTAAAAACATTCAGTACTTC
few,TRBJ1-2,TRBV5-4,TRBD1,CASSLEDRGYGYTF,TGTGCCAGCAGCTTGGAGGACAGGGGCTATGGCTACACCTTC
.,TRBJ2-1,TRBV30,TRBD2,CAWTPTSLDEQFF,TGTGCCTGGACCCCGACTAGCTTAGATGAGCAGTTCTTC